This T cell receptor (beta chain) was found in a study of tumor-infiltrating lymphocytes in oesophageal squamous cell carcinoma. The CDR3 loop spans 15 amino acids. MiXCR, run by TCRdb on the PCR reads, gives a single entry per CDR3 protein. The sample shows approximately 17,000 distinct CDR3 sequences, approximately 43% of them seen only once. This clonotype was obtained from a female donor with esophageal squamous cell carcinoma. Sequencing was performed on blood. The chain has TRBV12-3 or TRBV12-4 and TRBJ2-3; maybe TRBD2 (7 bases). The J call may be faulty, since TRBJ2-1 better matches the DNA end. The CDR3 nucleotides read TGTGCCAGCAGTTTAGCGGGGGGGCCACTTAATGAGCAGTTCTTC. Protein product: CASSLAGGPLNEQFF.